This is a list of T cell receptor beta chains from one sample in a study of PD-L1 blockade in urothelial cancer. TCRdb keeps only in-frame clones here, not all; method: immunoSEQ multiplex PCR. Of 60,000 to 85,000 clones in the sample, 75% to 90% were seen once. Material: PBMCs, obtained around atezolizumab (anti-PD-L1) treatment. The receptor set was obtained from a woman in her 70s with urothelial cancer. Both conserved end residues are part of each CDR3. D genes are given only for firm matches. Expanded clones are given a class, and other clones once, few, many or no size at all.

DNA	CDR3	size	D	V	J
TGTGCCAGCAGCTTGGGACAGGTGAATTCACCCCTCCACTTT	CASSLGQVNSPLHF	.	.	TRBV5-7	TRBJ1-6
TGCGCCAGCAGTAGCCACGTGGGACAGGGCTGTGGCTACACCTTC	CASSSHVGQGCGYTF	.	TRBD1	TRBV23-1	TRBJ1-2
TGTGCCAGCAGTGACATGGGACAGGGCGGCCAGCCCCAGCATTTT	CASSDMGQGGQPQHF	.	TRBD1	TRBV6-1	TRBJ1-5
TGTGCCAGCAGCAAGCGACCCCGGGATACGCAGTATTTT	CASSKRPRDTQYF	once	.	TRBV11-3	TRBJ2-3
TGTGCCAGCTCACTCCGGGACAGGGGCGAGCAGTACTTC	CASSLRDRGEQYF	once	TRBD1	TRBV18	TRBJ2-7
TGTGCCACCTCCCCTAGGACAGGGATATATCAAGAGACCCAGTACTTC	CATSPRTGIYQETQYF	.	TRBD1	TRBV19	TRBJ2-5
TGTGCCATCGAGGTTGGGACAGGGGTTTTTTTGGATAATGAAAAACTGTTTTTT	CAIEVGTGVFLDNEKLFF	.	TRBD1	TRBV7-9	TRBJ1-4
TGTGCCAGCAGCTTGGTCCCTAGCGGGAGCACCGGGGAGCTGTTTTTT	CASSLVPSGSTGELFF	.	TRBD2	TRBV5-4	TRBJ2-2
TGTGCCACCAGCAGAGGTGGTGCGTCACCCCTCCACTTT	CATSRGGASPLHF	.	.	TRBV15	TRBJ1-6
TGTGCCAGTAGTAAAAACAGGGGGGATACGGGCGAGCAGTACTTC	CASSKNRGDTGEQYF	.	TRBD1	TRBV19	TRBJ2-7
TGCGCCAGCAGCCAAGGACTAGCGGGGGGGCCTAACCAAGAGACCCAGTACTTC	CASSQGLAGGPNQETQYF	.	TRBD2	TRBV4-3	TRBJ2-5
TGTGCCAGCAGCTTTAGGGGGGGGGACTATGGCTACACCTTC	CASSFRGGDYGYTF	.	.	TRBV7-9	TRBJ1-2
TGCGCCAGCAGCCCCGGGACAGTAAAAAACATTCAGTACTTC	CASSPGTVKNIQYF	.	TRBD1	TRBV5-1	TRBJ2-4
TGTGCCAGCTCACCGCTAGGACAGGGCCCTGAAGCTTTCTTT	CASSPLGQGPEAFF	few	TRBD1	TRBV18	TRBJ1-1
TGTGCCAGCAGCCGGGGCGGGACTAAGGGCCAGGCTGAGCAGTTCTTC	CASSRGGTKGQAEQFF	.	TRBD2	TRBV5-4	TRBJ2-1
TGTGCCTGGAGTGGAGGGCATGAGCAGTTCTTC	CAWSGGHEQFF	once	.	TRBV30	TRBJ2-1
TGCGCCAGCAGCTTAAGCGGAGTCGGCACAGATACGCAGTATTTT	CASSLSGVGTDTQYF	.	.	TRBV5-1	TRBJ2-3
TGTGCCAGCAGTTGGGACAGGCGAACCTACGAGCAGTACTTC	CASSWDRRTYEQYF	.	TRBD1	TRBV2	TRBJ2-7
TGTGCCAGCAGCACACGGACTAGCGGTTACAATGAGCAGTTCTTC	CASSTRTSGYNEQFF	.	TRBD2	TRBV9	TRBJ2-1
TGCGCCAGCAGCCAAGAAATGAGGCGCGGGGCACAGCAGTTCTTC	CASSQEMRRGAQQFF	.	.	TRBV4-3	TRBJ2-1
TGTGCCAGCTCACCAAGTAGGACAGGTATAAGCTCCTACAATGAGCAGTTCTTC	CASSPSRTGISSYNEQFF	.	TRBD1	TRBV18	TRBJ2-1
TGTGCCAGCAGTCGTACTAGCGGGGCCCAAGAGACCCAGTACTTC	CASSRTSGAQETQYF	.	TRBD2	TRBV6-1	TRBJ2-5
TGTGCCAGCAGCGTGGGTTGGGCAGGGGTGCGTGGCTACACCTTC	CASSVGWAGVRGYTF	.	.	TRBV9	TRBJ1-2
TGTGCCAGCAGCTTATTAGTACGGGGCTCTGGAAACACCATATATTTT	CASSLLVRGSGNTIYF	.	.	TRBV7-8	TRBJ1-3
TGTGCCTGGAGTGTACAGGGTAACACTGAAGCTTTCTTT	CAWSVQGNTEAFF	once	.	TRBV30	TRBJ1-1
TGCGCCAGCAGCACCGGGCAGGGGGAAACTGAAGCTTTCTTT	CASSTGQGETEAFF	.	TRBD1	TRBV4-1	TRBJ1-1
TGCAGCGTTGAAGACGGGACACGTAACTACGAGCAGTACTTC	CSVEDGTRNYEQYF	.	.	TRBV29-1	TRBJ2-7
TGCGCCAGCAGCGGCGGTGGGGGGGAGACCCAGTACTTC	CASSGGGGETQYF	.	.	TRBV5-1	TRBJ2-5
TGTGCCTGGAGTACTGGACAGGGGGTATATGGGACCTATAATTCACCCCTCCACTTT	CAWSTGQGVYGTYNSPLHF	.	TRBD1	TRBV30	TRBJ1-6
TGCGCCAGCAGGGAGGGGACAGCAGGAGATAATGAAAAACTGTTTTTT	CASREGTAGDNEKLFF	.	TRBD1	TRBV10-2	TRBJ1-4
TGTGCCAGTAAAATATACATCTACGAGCAGTACTTC	CASKIYIYEQYF	.	.	TRBV6-5	TRBJ2-7
TGTGCCAGCAGCTCCGTTGGGACAGGTGGGGGCTATGGCTACACCTTC	CASSSVGTGGGYGYTF	.	TRBD1	TRBV7-2	TRBJ1-2
TGTGCCAGCAGCCCGGGGTTAGGGAGGGAAGAGACCCAGTACTTC	CASSPGLGREETQYF	.	TRBD2	TRBV2	TRBJ2-5
TGTGCCAGCAGCGTAGTTCAGGGGTTCGGTGAGCAGTACTTC	CASSVVQGFGEQYF	once	.	TRBV9	TRBJ2-7
TGTGCCAGCAGTGGGACCCAGACAGTATACCAAGAGACCCAGTACTTC	CASSGTQTVYQETQYF	.	.	TRBV2	TRBJ2-5
TGTGCCAGCAGCCTGGACAGGCGGGGGACTGAAGCTTTCTTT	CASSLDRRGTEAFF	.	TRBD1	TRBV5-6	TRBJ1-1
TGTGCCAGCACCCAGACAGGGGGCACGACTAATGAAAAACTGTTTTTT	CASTQTGGTTNEKLFF	few	TRBD1	TRBV25-1	TRBJ1-4
TGTGCCAGCAGCTTAGATGAGCGAACGACCATATATTTT	CASSLDERTTIYF	.	.	TRBV11-2	TRBJ1-3
TGTGCCAGCAGCCCTTTTTCGGGATACGAGCAGTACTTC	CASSPFSGYEQYF	.	.	TRBV7-9	TRBJ2-7
TGCAGCGTTGTTAGCAGGGAAGAAGAAAAACTGTTTTTT	CSVVSREEEKLFF	.	.	TRBV29-1	TRBJ1-4
TGTGCCAGCAGCTTAGCCCGGACAGGGAACACTGAAGCTTTCTTT	CASSLARTGNTEAFF	.	TRBD1	TRBV7-9	TRBJ1-1
TGTGCCAGCAGCTTTGTTAGCGGGAGTAGGGATGAGCAGTTCTTC	CASSFVSGSRDEQFF	.	TRBD2	TRBV7-3	TRBJ2-1
TGCGCCAGCAGCCCAGGTGCAACTAATGAAAAACTGTTTTTT	CASSPGATNEKLFF	once	.	TRBV5-1	TRBJ1-4
TGTGCCAGCAGTGTTACAGGGGAGAACACTGAAGCTTTCTTT	CASSVTGENTEAFF	.	TRBD1	TRBV6-4	TRBJ1-1
TGTGCCAGCAGTATTTCCACAGGGATGGAGACCCAGTACTTC	CASSISTGMETQYF	.	.	TRBV2	TRBJ2-5
TGTGCCAGCAGCTTCGGATTGGAGGGGGCGGATCAGCCCCAGCATTTT	CASSFGLEGADQPQHF	.	TRBD1	TRBV7-9	TRBJ1-5
TGTGCCAGCAGGGTCACTAGCGGTCAGCGACATGAGCAGTTCTTC	CASRVTSGQRHEQFF	.	TRBD2	TRBV6-1	TRBJ2-1
TGTGCCAGCAGTTTGGACAGGGTCTCCTACGAGCAGTACTTC	CASSLDRVSYEQYF	.	TRBD1	TRBV28	TRBJ2-7
TGCAGCGTTGATCCCCGACAGACTGAAGCTTTCTTT	CSVDPRQTEAFF	many	.	TRBV29-1	TRBJ1-1
TGTGCCAGCTCACCACCTTCACAGGGGGTGGGGGAGCAGTACTTC	CASSPPSQGVGEQYF	.	TRBD1	TRBV18	TRBJ2-7
TGCGCCAGCAGCCGAGGGACTAGCGGGGGCCCTAGCACAGATACGCAGTATTTT	CASSRGTSGGPSTDTQYF	.	TRBD2	TRBV4-3	TRBJ2-3
TGTGCCAGCAGCTTAGGTTCAGCTAGCGGGAGAATCAACGAGCAGTACTTC	CASSLGSASGRINEQYF	once	TRBD2	TRBV7-6	TRBJ2-7
TGTGCCAGCAGCCCCTGGACTAGCGGGGGGGAGACCCAGTACTTC	CASSPWTSGGETQYF	.	TRBD2	TRBV5-6	TRBJ2-5